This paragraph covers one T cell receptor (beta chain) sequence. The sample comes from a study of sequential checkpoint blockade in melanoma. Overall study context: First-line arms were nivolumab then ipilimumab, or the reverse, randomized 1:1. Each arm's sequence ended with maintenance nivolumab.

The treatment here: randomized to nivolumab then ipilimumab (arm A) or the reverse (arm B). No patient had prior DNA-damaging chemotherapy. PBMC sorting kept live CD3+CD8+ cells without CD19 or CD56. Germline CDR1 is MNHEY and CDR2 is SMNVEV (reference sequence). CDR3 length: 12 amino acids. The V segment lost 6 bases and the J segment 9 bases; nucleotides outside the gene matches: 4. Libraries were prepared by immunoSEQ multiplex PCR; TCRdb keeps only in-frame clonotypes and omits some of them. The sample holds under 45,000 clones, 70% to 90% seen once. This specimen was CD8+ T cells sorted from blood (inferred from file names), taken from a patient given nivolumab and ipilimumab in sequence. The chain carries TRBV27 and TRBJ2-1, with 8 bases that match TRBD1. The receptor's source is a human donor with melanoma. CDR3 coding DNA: TGTGCCAGCAGGATACAGGGGGGTGAGCAGTTCTTC. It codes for CASRIQGGEQFF.